The 15 T cell receptor beta chains listed next were all sequenced from one sample in a study of T cells in Graves' hyperthyroidism and ophthalmopathy. Amplified TCR beta CDR3 regions came from RNA transcripts. First-round RT-PCR targeting the TCR CDR3 was performed with the HTBI primer set. TCRdb itself ran the multiplex PCR reads through MiXCR, one entry per CDR3 protein. This table has a few hundred thousand distinct CDR3 sequences, approximately 14% appearing once. The sample consisted of blood. The receptors were sampled from a woman in her late teens or twenties with Graves' hyperthyroidism.

This clonotype was picked up many times. This chain joins TRBV10-3 and TRBJ1-2; D gene uncertain. Trimming took off 6 bases at V and 8 bases at J, with 10 bases between the two ends. The CDR3 length is 11 residues. The V gene's germline CDR1 is ENHRY and CDR2 SYGVKD. In nucleotides, the CDR3 is TGTGCCATCAGCGGAACACTCGGCTACACCTTC. This translates into CAISGTLGYTF.

This clonotype showed up many times. The chain links TRBV7-8 to TRBJ2-7, with a possible D match to TRBD2 (6 bases). This CDR3 is built from 18 residues. V lost 6 bases and J 0 bases, leaving 24 bases between the germline ends. Germline CDR1 and CDR2: SGHVS and FQNEAQ. The chain's CDR3 is CASSTGEPWEAGSYEQYF. The CDR3 nucleotides are TGTGCCAGCAGTACGGGGGAGCCTTGGGAGGCGGGCTCCTACGAGCAGTACTTC.

This clonotype was counted between two and nine times. The V call is TRBV12-3 or TRBV12-4, the J call TRBJ2-2; 11 positions agree with TRBD1. CDR3 length equals 18 residues. After removal of 5 bases from V and 5 bases from J, the junction contained 13 bases not matched to a gene. CDR3 loop: CASSAPSRGTGGTGELFF. Written as DNA, the CDR3 is TGTGCCAGCAGTGCACCAAGCCGGGGGACAGGGGGTACCGGGGAGCTGTTTTTT.

This clonotype was counted ten times or more. This rearrangement joins TRBV6-6 to TRBJ1-6, with TRBD1 as a possible D gene (5 bases). V was cut by 0 bases and J by 7 bases, with 13 bases left in between. This CDR3 spans 16 amino acids. Germline CDR1 is MNHNY and CDR2 is SVGAGI (reference sequence). CDR3 protein: CASSYSSVGANSPLHF. In DNA form, the CDR3 reads TGTGCCAGCAGTTACTCGTCCGTCGGGGCCAATTCACCCCTCCACTTT.

Regarding this clonotype: The missing conserved phenylalanine or tryptophan at the end of this CDR3 makes a read error likely. The chain employs TRBV2 and TRBJ1-1; D remains unclear. Germline V CDR1 and CDR2: SNHLY, FYNNEI. The germline V and J ends were trimmed by 3 bases and 1 base, with 9 bases remaining between them. This CDR3 region has 14 residues. The CDR3 spells CASSDERANTEAFS. The CDR3 nucleotides are TGTGCCAGCAGTGATGAGAGAGCGAACACTGAAGCTTTCTCT.

Of note for this clonotype: This may be a read error: a much more frequent sequence differs by one nucleotide. DNA for the CDR3: TGCGCCAGCAACCAATTTTGGCCCGGGAGGGACACTGAAGCTTTCTTT. It specifies CASNQFWPGRDTEAFF. The chain is built from TRBV7-8 and TRBJ1-1; the D is unclear. The length of the CDR3 is 16 residues. The germline gives CDR1 SGHVS, CDR2 FQNEAQ.

This clonotype was seen only a few times. A junction boundary mismatches the germline segment, possibly from a read error. This chain connects TRBV7-2 to TRBJ2-2, with D maybe TRBD2 (5 bases). The CDR3 has 17 residues. CDR1 is SGHTA, CDR2 FQGNSA, per germline. This chain's CDR3 is CASSSPGRLAFTGELFF. CDR3 DNA sequence: TGCGCCAGCAGCTCCCCCGGGCGTCTAGCTTTCACCGGGGAGCTGTTTTTT. The full variable domain, its missing parts supplied by reference TRBV7-2 and TRBJ2-2, is GAGVSQSPSNKVTEKGKDVELRCDPISGHTALYWYRQSLGQGLEFLIYFQGNSAPDKSGLPSDRFSAERTGGSVSTLTIQRTQQEDSAVYLCASSSPGRLAFTGELFFGEGSRLTVL.

V gene TRBV4-1 combines with J gene TRBJ2-2; D perhaps matches TRBD1 (6 bases). The CDR3 has 15 residues. Trimming removed 1 base at V and 7 bases at J, with 13 bases between. Germline lookup yields CDR1 MGHRA and CDR2 YSYEKL. The CDR3 DNA reads TGCGCCAGCAGCCAAGGTGGCAGGGGTGGCGGGGAGCTGTTTTTT. Translating it yields CASSQGGRGGGELFF.

This clonotype was counted many times. The chain recombines TRBV2 with TRBJ1-4; D gene uncertain. The CDR3 sequence is 13 residues long. CDR1 is SNHLY and CDR2 is FYNNEI in the germline V gene. V lost 5 bases, J lost 1 base, and 5 bases lay in between. The CDR3 protein is CASSRVTNEKLFF. The CDR3, as DNA: TGTGCCAGCAGTAGGGTAACTAATGAAAAACTGTTTTTT.

In the case of this clonotype: A clone one base away is much larger, so this may be a read error. The rearrangement uses TRBV24-1 and TRBJ2-2, with D maybe TRBD2 (6 bases). This CDR3 has 14 residues. Germline V gives CDR1 KGHDR, CDR2 SFDVKD. As DNA, the CDR3 is TGTGCCACCGGGGCAGGGAGGTACACCGGGGAGCTGGTTTTT. Translating it yields CATGAGRYTGELVF.

This chain connects TRBV20-1 to TRBJ1-3; D remains ambiguous. Germline CDR1 DFQATT, CDR2 SNEGSKA (reference sequence). CDR3 size: 13 residues. V was cut by 5 bases and J by 7 bases, with 15 bases left in between. The CDR3 DNA reads as TGCAGTGCTGAACCCCGAGTAGGGAACACCATATATTTT. Translating gives CSAEPRVGNTIYF.

This clonotype occurred many times. This chain joins TRBV2 and TRBJ2-7; 9 positions agree with TRBD1. V trimming: 3 bases; J trimming: 6 bases; junction bases outside the gene matches: 9. The CDR3 runs to 15 residues. Germline V gene lookup returns CDR1 SNHLY and CDR2 FYNNEI. The CDR3, as DNA: TGTGCCAGCAGTGAGGGACAGGGTCTCGCTCTCGAGCAGTACTTC. Its protein is CASSEGQGLALEQYF. The full variable domain, its missing parts supplied by reference TRBV2 and TRBJ2-7, is EPEVTQTPSHQVTQMGQEVILRCVPISNHLYFYWYRQILGQKVEFLVSFYNNEISEKSEIFDDQFSVERPDGSNFTLKIRSTKLEDSAMYFCASSEGQGLALEQYFGPGTRLTVT.

This clonotype occurred a few times. The gene calls are TRBV20-1 and TRBJ1-2, with 7 bases aligning to TRBD1. This CDR3 spans 15 amino acids. From germline, CDR1 is DFQATT and CDR2 SNEGSKA (reference sequence). Unmatched junction bases numbered 9, after V lost 1 base and J lost 4 bases. The CDR3 sequence is CSARAGTDRFYGYTF. DNA for the CDR3: TGCAGTGCTAGAGCGGGGACAGACAGGTTCTATGGCTACACCTTC.

This clonotype was seen at least ten times. V and J are TRBV2 and TRBJ1-5; the D is unclear. Trimming removed 6 bases at V and 0 bases at J, with 9 bases between. CDR3 length: 14 amino acids. CDR1 and CDR2 from the germline V gene are SNHLY and FYNNEI. The CDR3 sequence: CASRVDTSNQPQHF. DNA for the CDR3: TGTGCCAGCAGGGTCGACACTAGCAATCAGCCCCAGCATTTT.

This clonotype was detected a few times. The chain recombines TRBV20-1 with TRBJ1-6, with no clear D. V shed 6 bases and J shed 8 bases, with 17 bases lying between them. The CDR3 spans 14 residues. Germline V gene data show CDR1 as DFQATT and CDR2 as SNEGSKA (reference sequence). The CDR3 DNA follows: TGCAGTGCCAGCGTCCGGGGAAGGGATTCACCCCTCCACTTT. This gives the protein CSASVRGRDSPLHF.